This entry describes one T cell receptor beta chain. In the original workflow: Amplification of reference gene primers provided the estimated nucleated cell counts. Only in-frame clones appear in the TCRdb table, and some are missing; sequencing was by immunoSEQ multiplex PCR. The V and J calls and clone size were taken over from that table, and D and trimming were inferred from the DNA. The table shows approximately 210,000 clones, with around 89% occurring only once. These data are taken from a study of blood T cell repertoires in COVID-19. About the research overall: The study drew acute and convalescent COVID-19 samples from the United States, Italy and Spain. From T cells, B-cell-depleted T cells, or PBMCs came the material, which was cDNA or gDNA.

The CDR3 runs to 15 residues. Germline assignment: CDR1 SGHVS and CDR2 FNYEAQ. Trimming left V 0 bases short and J 3 bases short, with 10 bases between. This chain joins TRBV7-6 and TRBJ2-3, with D unresolved. This receptor was taken from a human donor in a cohort sampled during active COVID-19. The sample consisted of peripheral blood. CDR3 DNA: TGTGCCAGCAGCTTAGCCTTCGGGTCGACAGATACGCAGTATTTT. Amino acids: CASSLAFGSTDTQYF.